This TCR beta chain stems from a study of cytomegalovirus exposure and HLA in healthy donors. V was clipped by 1 base and J by 0 bases, with 7 bases between them. Germline values: CDR1 SGHTA, CDR2 FQGNSA. The CDR3 covers 15 residues. Vbeta (60) and Jbeta (13) primers were used in the PCR. The method was immunoSEQ multiplex PCR; TCRdb's version includes in-frame clones alone and lacks a portion of them. The profile shows more than 150,000 clones, roughly 81% of them singletons. In its sample, this clone was seen once. Material: PBMCs. The V and J genes are TRBV7-2 and TRBJ1-3; weak D call: TRBD1 (5 bases). The TCR originated in a woman aged 18-29 years in good health and CMV-seronegative. The CDR3 coding sequence is TGTGCCAGCAGCTTAGGACAGATCTCTGGAAACACCATATATTTT. It is translated as CASSLGQISGNTIYF. The complete variable domain, with remaining parts taken from reference TRBV7-2 and TRBJ1-3, reads GAGVSQSPSNKVTEKGKDVELRCDPISGHTALYWYRQSLGQGLEFLIYFQGNSAPDKSGLPSDRFSAERTGGSVSTLTIQRTQQEDSAVYLCASSLGQISGNTIYFGEGSWLTVV.